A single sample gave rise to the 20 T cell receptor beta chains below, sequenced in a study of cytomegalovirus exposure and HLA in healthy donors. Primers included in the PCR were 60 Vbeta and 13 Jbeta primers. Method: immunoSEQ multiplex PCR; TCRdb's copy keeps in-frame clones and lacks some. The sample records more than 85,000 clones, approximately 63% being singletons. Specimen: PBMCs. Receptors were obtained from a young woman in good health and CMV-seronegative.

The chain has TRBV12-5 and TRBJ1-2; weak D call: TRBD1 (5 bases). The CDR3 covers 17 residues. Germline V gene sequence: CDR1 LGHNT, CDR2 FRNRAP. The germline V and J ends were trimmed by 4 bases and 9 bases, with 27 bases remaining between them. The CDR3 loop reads CASGSRLAQGLAMSYTF. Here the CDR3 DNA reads TGTGCTAGTGGTTCCCGCCTGGCCCAGGGCCTTGCTATGAGCTACACCTTC.

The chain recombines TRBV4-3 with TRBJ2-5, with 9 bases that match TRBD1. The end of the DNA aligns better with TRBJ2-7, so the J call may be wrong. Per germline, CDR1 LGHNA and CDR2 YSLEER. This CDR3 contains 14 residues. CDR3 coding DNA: TGCGCCAGCAGCCAAGAGGACAGGGGCTACGAGCAGTACTTC. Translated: CASSQEDRGYEQYF.

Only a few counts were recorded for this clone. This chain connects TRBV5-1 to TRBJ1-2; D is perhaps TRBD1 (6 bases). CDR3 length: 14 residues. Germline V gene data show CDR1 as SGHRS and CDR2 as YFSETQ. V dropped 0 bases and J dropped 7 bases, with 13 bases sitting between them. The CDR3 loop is CASSLDLQGRGYTF. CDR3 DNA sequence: TGCGCCAGCAGCTTGGACTTACAGGGACGTGGCTACACCTTC.

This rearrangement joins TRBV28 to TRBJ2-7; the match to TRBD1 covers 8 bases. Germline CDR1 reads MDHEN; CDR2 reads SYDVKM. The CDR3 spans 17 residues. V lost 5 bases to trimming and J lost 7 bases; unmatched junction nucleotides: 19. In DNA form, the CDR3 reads TGTGCCAGCAGTCGATGGACAGGGCGCCAAATCTCGGGTGAGCAGTACTTC. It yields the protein CASSRWTGRQISGEQYF.

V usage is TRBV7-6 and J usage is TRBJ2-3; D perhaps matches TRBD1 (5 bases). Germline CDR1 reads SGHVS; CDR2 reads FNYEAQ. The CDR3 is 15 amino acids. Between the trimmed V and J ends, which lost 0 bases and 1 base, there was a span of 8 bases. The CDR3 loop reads CASSLARVGTDTQYF. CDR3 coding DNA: TGTGCCAGCAGCTTAGCCAGGGTGGGCACAGATACGCAGTATTTT.

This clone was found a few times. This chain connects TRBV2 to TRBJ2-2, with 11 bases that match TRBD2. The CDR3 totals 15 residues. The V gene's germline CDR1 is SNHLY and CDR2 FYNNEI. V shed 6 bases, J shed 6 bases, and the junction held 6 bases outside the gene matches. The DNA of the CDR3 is TGTGCCAGCAGGGCTAGCGGGAGGCAACCCGGGGAGCTGTTTTTT. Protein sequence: CASRASGRQPGELFF.

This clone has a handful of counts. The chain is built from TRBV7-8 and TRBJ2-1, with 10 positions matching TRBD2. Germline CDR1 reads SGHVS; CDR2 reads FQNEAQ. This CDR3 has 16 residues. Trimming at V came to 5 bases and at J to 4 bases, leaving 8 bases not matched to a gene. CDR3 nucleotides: TGTGCCAGCAGCGTTCTAGCGGGGGATTCTTACAATGAGCAGTTCTTC. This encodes CASSVLAGDSYNEQFF.

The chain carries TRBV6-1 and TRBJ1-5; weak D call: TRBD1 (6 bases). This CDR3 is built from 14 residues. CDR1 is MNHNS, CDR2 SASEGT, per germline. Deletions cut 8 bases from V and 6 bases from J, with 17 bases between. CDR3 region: CASDKGEGGQPQHF. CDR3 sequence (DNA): TGTGCCAGCGATAAGGGGGAGGGGGGTCAGCCCCAGCATTTT.

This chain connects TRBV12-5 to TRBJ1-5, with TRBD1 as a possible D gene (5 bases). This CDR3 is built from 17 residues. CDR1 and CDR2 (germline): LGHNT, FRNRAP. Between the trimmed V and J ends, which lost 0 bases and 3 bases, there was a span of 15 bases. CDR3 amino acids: CASGLVQGGVPNQPQHF. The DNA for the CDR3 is TGTGCTAGTGGTTTGGTACAAGGAGGGGTTCCCAATCAGCCCCAGCATTTT.

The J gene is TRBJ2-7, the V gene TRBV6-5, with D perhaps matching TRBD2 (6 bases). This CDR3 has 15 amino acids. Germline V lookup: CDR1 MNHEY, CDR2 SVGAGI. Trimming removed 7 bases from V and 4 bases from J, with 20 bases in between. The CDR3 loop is CASTGASGWGYEQYF. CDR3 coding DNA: TGTGCCAGCACGGGAGCCTCTGGTTGGGGGTACGAGCAGTACTTC.

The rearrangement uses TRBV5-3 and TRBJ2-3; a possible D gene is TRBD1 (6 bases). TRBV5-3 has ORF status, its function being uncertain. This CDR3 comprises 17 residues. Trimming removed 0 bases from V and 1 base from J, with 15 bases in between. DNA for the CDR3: TGTGCCAGAAGCTTGGGACAGGCGGTAAGAGGCACAGATACGCAGTATTTT. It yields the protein CARSLGQAVRGTDTQYF.

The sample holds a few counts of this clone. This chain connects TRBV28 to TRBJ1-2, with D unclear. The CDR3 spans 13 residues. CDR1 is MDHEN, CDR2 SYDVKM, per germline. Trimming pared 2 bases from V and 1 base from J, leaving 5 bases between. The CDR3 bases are TGTGCCAGCAGTTTAGCGATTAACTATGGCTACACCTTC. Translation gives CASSLAINYGYTF.

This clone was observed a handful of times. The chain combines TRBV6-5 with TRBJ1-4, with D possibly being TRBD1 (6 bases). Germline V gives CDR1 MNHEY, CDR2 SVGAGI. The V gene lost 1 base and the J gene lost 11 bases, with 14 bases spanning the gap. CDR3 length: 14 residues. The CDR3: CASSYLQGPGKLFF. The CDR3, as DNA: TGTGCCAGCAGTTACTTACAGGGCCCGGGGAAACTGTTTTTT.

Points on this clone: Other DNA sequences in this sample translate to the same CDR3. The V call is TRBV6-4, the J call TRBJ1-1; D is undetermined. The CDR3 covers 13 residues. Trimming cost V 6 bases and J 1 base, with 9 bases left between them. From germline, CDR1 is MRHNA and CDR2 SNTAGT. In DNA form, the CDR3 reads TGTGCCAGCAGAGCAGCAGGGAACACTGAAGCTTTCTTT. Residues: CASRAAGNTEAFF.

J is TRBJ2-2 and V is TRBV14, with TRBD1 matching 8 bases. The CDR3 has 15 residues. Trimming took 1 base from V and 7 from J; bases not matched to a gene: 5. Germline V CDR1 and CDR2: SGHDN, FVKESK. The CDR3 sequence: CASSQVTGAGGELFF. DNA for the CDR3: TGTGCCAGCAGCCAAGTGACAGGGGCCGGCGGGGAGCTGTTTTTT.

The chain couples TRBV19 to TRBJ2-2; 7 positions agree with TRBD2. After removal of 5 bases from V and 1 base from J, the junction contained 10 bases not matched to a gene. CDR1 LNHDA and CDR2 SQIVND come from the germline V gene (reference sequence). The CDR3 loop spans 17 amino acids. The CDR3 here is CASSPPRGGGNTGELFF. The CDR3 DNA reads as TGTGCCAGTAGTCCGCCTAGGGGCGGGGGGAACACCGGGGAGCTGTTTTTT.

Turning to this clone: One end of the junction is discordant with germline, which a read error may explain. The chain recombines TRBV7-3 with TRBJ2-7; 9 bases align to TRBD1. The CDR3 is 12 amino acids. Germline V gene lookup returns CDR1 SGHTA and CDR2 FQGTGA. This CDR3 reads CAILGQGLGRDF. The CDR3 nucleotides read TGTGCCATCCTAGGACAGGGGCTGGGGCGGGACTTC.

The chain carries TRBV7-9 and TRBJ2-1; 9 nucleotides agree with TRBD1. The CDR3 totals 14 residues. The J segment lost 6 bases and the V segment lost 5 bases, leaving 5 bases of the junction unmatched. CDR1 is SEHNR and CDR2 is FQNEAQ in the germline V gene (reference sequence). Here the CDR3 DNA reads TGTGCCAGCAGCCCGGACAGGGGACTCAATGAGCAGTTCTTC. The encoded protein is CASSPDRGLNEQFF.

This chain's CDR3 is CASSPTGQGDYNEQFF. The CDR3 DNA is TGTGCCAGCTCACCTACCGGACAGGGGGACTACAATGAGCAGTTCTTC. The chain carries TRBV18 and TRBJ2-1; TRBD1 matches 10 bases. CDR3 length: 16 residues. The junction had 5 bases not matched to a gene; V was cut back by 3 bases and J by 3 bases. Per germline, CDR1 KGHSH and CDR2 LQKENI.

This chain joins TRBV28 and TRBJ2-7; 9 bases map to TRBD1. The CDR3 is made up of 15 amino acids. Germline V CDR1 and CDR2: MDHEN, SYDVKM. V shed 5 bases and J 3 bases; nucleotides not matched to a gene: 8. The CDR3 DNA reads TGTGCCAGCAGTCGTACCGGGACAGGGATCTACGAGCAGTACTTC. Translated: CASSRTGTGIYEQYF. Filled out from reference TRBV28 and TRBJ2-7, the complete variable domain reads DVKVTQSSRYLVKRTGEKVFLECVQDMDHENMFWYRQDPGLGLRLIYFSYDVKMKEKGDIPEGYSVSREKKERFSLILESASTNQTSMYLCASSRTGTGIYEQYFGPGTRLTVT.